The present T cell receptor (beta chain) was sequenced within a study of Graves' ophthalmopathy and Graves' hyperthyroidism. The study amplified TCR beta CDR3 regions using RNA transcripts. First-round RT-PCR relied on HTBI primers, and a second-round multiplex PCR came next. TCRdb reprocessed the multiplex PCR reads via MiXCR and lists one record per CDR3 protein. This table holds a few hundred thousand distinct CDR3 sequences, around 21% found once. Trimming stripped 5 bases from V and 3 bases from J, with 16 bases between. The CDR3 covers 15 residues. In germline, CDR1 is SGHTA, CDR2 FQGNSA. This clonotype was recorded at least ten times.

The V gene is TRBV7-2, the J gene TRBJ2-5; possible D gene TRBD1, 7 bases. This TCR came from a woman between 18 and 29 years old with stable Graves' hyperthyroidism. Sequencing was done on a sample of peripheral blood. Written as DNA, the CDR3 is TGTGCCAGCAGCCCGTCCCGCGGGACAGAAGAGACCCAGTACTTC. Its protein product is CASSPSRGTEETQYF.